One sample yielded the 17 T cell receptor beta chains listed below, sequenced in a study of blood T cells in healthy people across ages. Next came a second PCR, run for about 6 to 11 cycles, which used a sample-barcoded 5' primer along with a J-beta primer mix. TCRdb used MiXCR to reprocess the 5' RACE reads, holding one entry per CDR3 protein. The table includes roughly 800,000 distinct CDR3 sequences, 20% to 25% detected once. These same data were also listed under a study on T cells of mothers and their children.

The sequencing input was blood. All receptors come from a boy aged 5-17 years in good health.

The V gene is TRBV29-1, the J gene TRBJ1-1; a possible D gene is TRBD1 (5 bases). Germline CDR1 reads SQVTM; CDR2 reads ANQGSEA. V gave up 7 bases and J gave up 5 bases, with 20 bases separating them. The length of the CDR3 is 14 residues. Here the CDR3 DNA reads TGCAGCGCCGGAGGGGTACTAGGGCAGACTGAAGCTTTCTTT. Translated: CSAGGVLGQTEAFF.

The chain has TRBV6-1 and TRBJ2-2; a possible D gene is TRBD2 (6 bases). Trimming took off 3 bases at V and 4 bases at J, with 12 bases between the two ends. The CDR3 spans 15 residues. Germline V gene lookup returns CDR1 MNHNS and CDR2 SASEGT. As DNA, the CDR3 is TGTGCCAGCAGTGATGGGGCGGGATTCACCGGGGAGCTGTTTTTT. Protein product: CASSDGAGFTGELFF.

This clonotype was recorded a few times. The rearrangement links TRBV7-9 to TRBJ2-5; D unresolved. Near its end, the DNA agrees better with TRBJ2-7, so the J call may be wrong. The CDR3 has 13 amino acids. Germline CDR1 is SEHNR and CDR2 is FQNEAQ (reference sequence). This CDR3 is CASSSPLIYEQYF. CDR3 nucleotides: TGTGCCAGCAGCTCGCCCCTCATCTACGAGCAGTACTTC.

This clonotype was seen a single time. The rearrangement links TRBV3-1 to TRBJ2-1, with 9 bases matching TRBD2. Germline CDR1 is LGHDT and CDR2 is YNNKEL (reference sequence). V was pared by 0 bases and J by 1 base, with 4 bases of the junction left unmatched. The CDR3 extends over 17 amino acids. The CDR3 reads CASSQDLAGGSYNEQFF. DNA of the CDR3: TGTGCCAGCAGCCAAGATCTCGCGGGAGGGTCCTACAATGAGCAGTTCTTC.

V and J are TRBV4-1 and TRBJ2-3; 8 positions agree with TRBD1. This CDR3 contains 13 residues. The V gene's germline CDR1 is MGHRA and CDR2 YSYEKL. With V trimmed by 8 bases and J by 4 bases, 5 bases remained unmatched. DNA of the CDR3: TGCGCCAGCTCCGGACAGGGCGCAGATACGCAGTATTTT. Translating gives CASSGQGADTQYF.

The J gene is TRBJ2-2, the V gene TRBV6-2 or TRBV6-3; 8 bases align to TRBD1. Trimming cost V 4 bases and J 6 bases; bases outside gene matches: 4. Germline V gives CDR1 MNHEY, CDR2 SVGEGT. The CDR3 runs to 14 residues. CDR3 region: CASSFGQGSGELFF. The CDR3 DNA reads as TGTGCCAGCAGTTTCGGACAGGGATCCGGGGAGCTGTTTTTT.

The rearrangement uses TRBV7-8 and TRBJ1-2; the D is unclear. The length of the CDR3 is 15 residues. V lost 5 bases and J lost 0, with 13 bases in between. Germline CDR1 and CDR2: SGHVS and FQNEAQ. CDR3 amino acids: CASSVPGPSNYGYTF. The CDR3 region has the DNA TGTGCCAGCAGCGTTCCGGGCCCCTCTAACTATGGCTACACCTTC.

The CDR3 DNA reads TGTGCCAGCAGCGCACAACGGGACTCGCGGCAGTATTTT. It translates to CASSAQRDSRQYF. The genes are TRBV7-2 and TRBJ2-3; a weak D match, TRBD2 (6 bases). CDR1 and CDR2 (germline): SGHTA, FQGNSA. This CDR3 comprises 13 residues. With 5 bases removed from V and 11 bases from J, the gap between germline ends came to 17 bases.

Comments on this clonotype: One end of the junction is discordant with germline, which a read error may explain. The chain is built from TRBV2 and TRBJ2-7, with 7 bases lining up with TRBD1. The CDR3 spans 15 residues. Germline V lookup: CDR1 SNHLY, CDR2 FYNNEI. The CDR3 loop reads CASSSRLDRSYERYF. Written as DNA, the CDR3 is TGTGCCAGCAGTTCAAGACTGGACAGGTCCTACGAGCGGTACTTC.

CDR3 DNA sequence: TGCAGTGCTAGGGGACTAGATATCGGTTACGAGCAGTACTTC. Translation gives CSARGLDIGYEQYF. This rearrangement joins TRBV20-1 to TRBJ2-7; 8 positions match TRBD2. This CDR3 contains 14 residues. CDR1 and CDR2 from the germline V gene are DFQATT and SNEGSKA (reference sequence). V shed 3 bases, J shed 4 bases, and the junction held 8 bases outside the gene matches.

This clonotype was recorded many times. The V gene is TRBV5-1, the J gene TRBJ2-5, with 10 positions matching TRBD2. This CDR3 is built from 16 residues. V dropped 0 bases and J dropped 2; count of bases not matched to a gene: 4. Germline CDR1 is SGHRS and CDR2 is YFSETQ. The CDR3 bases are TGCGCCAGCAGCTTGGTTGCTAGCGGGGGTCAAGAGACCCAGTACTTC. Translation gives CASSLVASGGQETQYF.

This clonotype was recorded a few times. The genes are TRBV3-1 and TRBJ2-5, with D unresolved. This CDR3 spans 14 amino acids. CDR1 is LGHDT, CDR2 YNNKEL, per germline (reference sequence). V lost 0 bases and J 5 bases, leaving 10 bases between the germline ends. CDR3 sequence reads: CASSQEPGQETQYF. The CDR3 DNA reads TGTGCCAGCAGCCAAGAGCCAGGCCAGGAGACCCAGTACTTC.

V usage is TRBV25-1 and J usage is TRBJ2-7; TRBD1 agrees at 7 bases. The CDR3 length is 17 residues. From germline, CDR1 is MGHDK and CDR2 SYGVNS. The J segment lost 2 bases and the V segment lost 0 bases, leaving 10 bases of the junction unmatched. The CDR3 nucleotides read TGTGCCAGCAGTGAATATTTCCCGGGACAGTCTCCCTACGAGCAGTACTTC. Its translation is CASSEYFPGQSPYEQYF.

The genes are TRBV2 and TRBJ2-7; D unclear. Between the trimmed V and J ends, which lost 6 bases and 0 bases, there was a span of 15 bases. This CDR3 comprises 15 residues. The germline gives CDR1 SNHLY, CDR2 FYNNEI. The CDR3 here is CASRTRSSSSYEQYF. CDR3 nucleotides: TGTGCCAGCAGGACAAGAAGTTCGTCCTCCTACGAGCAGTACTTC.

This sequence joins TRBV20-1 and TRBJ2-7; TRBD1 agrees at 7 bases. The germline V gene encodes CDR1 DFQATT and CDR2 SNEGSKA (reference sequence). J lost 3 bases, V lost 1 base, and 0 bases had no gene match. The CDR3 is 12 residues long. The CDR3 coding sequence is TGCAGTGCTAGAGGGGACAGCTACGAGCAGTACTTC. Translation: CSARGDSYEQYF.

In this sample, this clonotype turned up a few times. This chain links TRBV20-1 with TRBJ2-7; D might be TRBD1 (5 bases). This CDR3 spans 13 amino acids. Germline assignment: CDR1 DFQATT and CDR2 SNEGSKA (reference sequence). V was pared by 4 bases and J by 3 bases, with 13 bases between. The CDR3 bases are TGCAGTGCTATGAAGGGGAAGGGCTACGAGCAGTACTTC. Amino acids: CSAMKGKGYEQYF.

This clonotype turned up a few times. The chain uses TRBV7-9 and TRBJ2-7, with D possibly called TRBD1 or TRBD2 (5 bases each). The CDR3 runs to 14 residues. Trimming left V 6 bases short and J 6 bases short, with 18 bases between. Per germline, CDR1 SEHNR and CDR2 FQNEAQ (reference sequence). The DNA for the CDR3 is TGTGCCAGCAGTCGGGCTGAGGGGCTCCGCGAGCAGTACTTC. Translated, it gives CASSRAEGLREQYF. Full variable domain (remainder filled in from reference TRBV7-9 and TRBJ2-7): DTGVSQNPRHKITKRGQNVTFRCDPISEHNRLYWYRQTLGQGPEFLTYFQNEAQLEKSRLLSDRFSAERPKGSFSTLEIQRTEQGDSAMYLCASSRAEGLREQYFGPGTRLTVT.